This TCR beta chain was sequenced during a study of regulatory T cells in long-lasting Graves disease (dated by TCRdb to the early 2020s). With respect to the entire study: Patients with newly diagnosed Graves' disease had been on antithyroid drugs for under 3 months. Peripheral blood TCR sequencing and RNA sequencing compared persistent Graves' disease patients with newly diagnosed Graves' disease patients. The study was registered as a clinical trial and conducted in China. A total of roughly 33 samples underwent TCR sequencing: about 13 from persistent and around 20 from newly diagnosed Graves' disease patients. General conclusions and limits of the study: The small sample size was acknowledged by the authors as a limitation that may reduce accuracy. Only the TCR beta chain was sequenced and analyzed. TRBV28, TRBJ1-2 and TRBJ2-5 were preferentially used in persistent disease, while TRBV20-1 and TRBJ2-1 were favored in newly diagnosed disease. Compared with newly diagnosed patients, persistent Graves' disease patients had lower TCR Shannon entropy and fewer highly expanded clones, which suggests clonal expansion. Peripheral blood alone was examined, since thyroid tissue, which constituted the primary lesion, could not be accessed. A larger number of public clonotypes was shared among persistent patients (about 2,700) than among newly diagnosed patients (roughly 930).

CDR1 and CDR2 are drawn from the germline V gene (reference sequence): DFQATT, SNEGSKA. The CDR3, cysteine through phenylalanine, is 11 amino acids long. Left in the record is the CDR3 DNA by itself, 33 bases read in frame from the first base. The germline V end is reduced by 6 bases and the J end by 6 bases; junction bases left unmatched: 2. This clonotype was observed many times. No cognate antigen has been identified for it. The sample holds no much larger clone one base away, and base qualities are not on file. Libraries were built with multiplex PCR. The instrument given in TCRdb is Illumina HiSeq 4000. CDR3 regions were amplified by Arm-PCR with iRepertoire HTBI primers to construct TCR beta libraries. Gel purification was performed on PCR products prior to sequencing. The study's processing was this. Gene usage analysis of CDR3 amino acid clonotypes used the 50 to 70 TRBV and 12 to 15 TRBJ segments found across samples. COPE and FqMerger were used to merge filtered high-quality paired reads into contigs. BLAST was used to align contigs to the IMGT TRBV, TRBD and TRBJ reference genes, and CDR3 was defined following IMGT. Any clonotype with a frequency above 0.1% was counted as a highly expanded clone. Shannon entropy was used to measure repertoire diversity, and the Gini coefficient was used to measure V-J evenness. A clonotype was considered public if more than one individual shared it. The raw public reads went through TCRdb reprocessing: fastp at Q25, MiXCR clone calling, in-frame beta chains kept. Duplicate CDR3 protein sequences are folded into a single record with the most common DNA and genes. The V and J calls reflect TCRdb's pipeline rather than the authors' work. The sample profile shows around 420,000 distinct CDR3 sequences; approximately 16% of them were found once. The top ten clones comprise approximately 8% of the sample.

The time point tag for this specimen amounts to: newly diagnosed GD, antithyroid drugs for less than 3 months. For both TCR sequencing and RNA sequencing, RNA was extracted from PBMCs in TRIzol. The diagnosis of Graves' disease followed American Thyroid Association guidelines. Recruitment of patients was carried out at an endocrinology department in Xi'an, China. Each patient gave about 9.1 milliliters of peripheral blood, collected in an EDTA anticoagulant tube. Ficoll Paque Plus density gradient separation was used to isolate PBMCs, and no further T cell sorting was performed. An Agilent 2100 Bioanalyzer and agarose gel were used to check RNA quality, and a NanoDrop 2000 was used to measure RNA concentration. These data are also associated with another study on T cells in Graves' hyperthyroidism and ophthalmopathy. From the second report: Stable Graves' hyperthyroidism was defined as the absence of progression to ophthalmopathy over 18 months of follow-up. Hyperthyroidism patients were aged 18 to 65 years and newly diagnosed, with disease duration of less than 2 months. Patients with uncontrolled infections, other autoimmune diseases, pregnancy or lactation were excluded. Diagnoses were based on clinical symptoms, serum thyroxine and TRAb, thyroid ultrasound and orbital computed tomography. The TCR CDR3 was subjected to a first round of RT-PCR using the HTBI primer set and the Qiagen OneStep RT-PCR kit. Most expanded thyroid clonotypes (frequency above 0.001) were also found in blood, which suggests that blood repertoires may mirror thyroid immune responses. In cross-validation, a model built on a 13 V-J signature told ophthalmopathy apart from stable hyperthyroidism with approximately 90% sensitivity and around 83% specificity, and in testing the same model reached 80%/75%. In validation, progression to ophthalmopathy was predicted by the model with almost 71% sensitivity and about 72% specificity, a median of roughly 6.4 months before onset. TCR V-J signatures able to tell the groups apart were searched for in a discovery cohort of 90 to 100 patients, of whom 40 to 45 had Graves' ophthalmopathy and about 55 had stable Graves' hyperthyroidism. Prospective prediction of ophthalmopathy was tested in an independent validation cohort of some 19 hyperthyroidism patients and 15 to 17 patients who later progressed to ophthalmopathy. The 85 to 100 discovery patients were divided at random into training and test sets in a 7:3 ratio. The study also compared thyroid tissue and blood T-cell repertoires from 6 or 7 Graves' hyperthyroidism patients. Once sampling was done, hyperthyroidism patients were given methimazole at a starting dose of 30 mg daily, whereas ophthalmopathy patients were given high-dose intravenous methylprednisolone. Libraries were constructed in a second round of multiplex PCR, after which size selection and purification were carried out. The libraries were sequenced on an Illumina HiSeq2000 using paired-end 100 bp reads. SOAPnuke was used to process the raw data, with reads discarded if the reads contained adapters or uncalled bases, had a mean Phred below 15, or lacked an exact constant-primer or identifier match. COPE v1.2.5 was used to merge the high-quality paired reads, and each unique nucleotide sequence was defined as a clonotype. Clonotypes were aligned to IMGT TRBV, TRBD and TRBJ reference segments using MiTCR v1.1. The analysis included only V-J combinations with a frequency above 0.0001, which together covered roughly 99% of the repertoires. The TCS score was defined as the ratio of F50 (clonal expansion) to E x V (chaos), calculated using BLOSUM62-based TCRdist between CDR3 peptides within each V-J. Welch's t-statistics and random forest reduced 500 to 650 V-J features to 13, which were used in a naive Bayes classifier (R e1071). No statistical method was used to set the sample size in advance, and investigators knew the group allocation. The paper describes TCR Vbeta CDR3 sequencing of about 140 peripheral blood samples, made up of roughly 40 ophthalmopathy patients, roughly 80 hyperthyroidism patients and some 17 progressor patients.

The sequence was collected from a woman in her 40s with Graves disease. Donor details come from another sample of the same person, matched by shared clones. The V and J genes are TRBV20-1 and TRBJ1-2; TRBD1 matches 9 bases in the middle. The sequencing here drew on peripheral blood mononuclear cells (PBMCs), taken at new diagnosis, from a patient treated with antithyroid drugs. The bases are TGCAGTGCCGGACAGGGGAATGGCTACACCTTC. This is translated as CSAGQGNGYTF.